The sequence of this T cell receptor beta chain was determined in a study of shared T cell receptors in the human thymus. Sequencing used immunoSEQ multiplex PCR; TCRdb keeps in-frame clones, though not all of them. The data contain hundreds of thousands of clones, around three quarters of them seen just once; the ten biggest clones take up about 0.013%. J lost 3 bases, V lost 4 bases, and 14 bases had no gene match. The length of the CDR3 is 17 residues. Germline-derived CDR1 and CDR2 are SGDLS and YYNGEE. This sample also belongs to another study, concerning human thymus T cells. That paper notes: Corrective cardiac operations yielded the resected thymus tissue. Among unrelated individuals, related research reported thymic repertoires that overlapped highly.

The chain combines TRBV9 with TRBJ1-1, with 8 bases matching TRBD1. The TCR comes from a boy in the first two years of life with a congenital heart defect. Source material: thymocytes. CDR3 amino acids: CASSNRTGRTPHTEAFF. The CDR3 coding sequence is TGTGCCAGCAGCAACCGGACAGGGAGGACCCCGCACACTGAAGCTTTCTTT. Together with reference TRBV9 and TRBJ1-1, the CDR3 gives the full variable domain: DSGVTQTPKHLITATGQRVTLRCSPRSGDLSVYWYQQSLDQGLQFLIQYYNGEERAKGNILERFSAQQFPDLHSELNLSSLELGDSALYFCASSNRTGRTPHTEAFFGQGTRLTVV.